Listed below are T cell receptor beta chains from one sample, sequenced in a study of blood T cell repertoires in COVID-19. TCRdb keeps only in-frame clones here, not all; method: immunoSEQ multiplex PCR. This repertoire shows 120,000 or so clones, around 80% found once; its top ten account for 5.9%. Specimen: peripheral blood. Receptors were obtained from a man older than 75 with active or convalescent COVID-19. CDR3s include the opening cysteine and the closing phenylalanine or tryptophan. D genes are given only for firm matches. The listing skips clone size in some rows; elsewhere it reads once, few, many or a size class.

abundance | j_gene | v_gene | d_gene | CDR3aa | CDR3nt
- | TRBJ1-4 | TRBV28 | - | CASKRTSAEKLFF | TGTGCCAGCAAAAGGACATCAGCTGAAAAACTGTTTTTT
- | TRBJ2-3 | TRBV13 | - | CASSLESDTQYF | TGTGCCAGCAGCCTCGAGTCAGATACGCAGTATTTT
- | TRBJ1-5 | TRBV19 | TRBD1 | CASSIPGGQGINQPQHF | TGTGCCAGTAGTATCCCGGGGGGACAGGGTATCAATCAGCCCCAGCATTTT
- | TRBJ2-3 | TRBV19 | - | CASSIRAGRLLGTDTQYF | TGTGCCAGTAGTATAAGGGCGGGCAGACTCCTGGGGACAGATACGCAGTATTTT
once | TRBJ2-2 | TRBV27 | - | CASSLVLSNTGELFF | TGTGCCAGCAGTTTAGTACTCTCGAACACCGGGGAGCTGTTTTTT
- | TRBJ2-5 | TRBV28 | TRBD1 | CASSPQGEGFQETQYF | TGTGCCAGCAGCCCACAGGGGGAAGGGTTCCAAGAGACCCAGTACTTC
few | TRBJ1-5 | TRBV27 | TRBD1 | CASSLRPGDRNQPQHF | TGTGCCAGCAGTTTGAGGCCAGGGGACAGGAATCAGCCCCAGCATTTT
- | TRBJ2-7 | TRBV4-3 | TRBD2 | CASSQERSGGAYEQYF | TGCGCCAGCAGCCAAGAGAGGAGCGGGGGGGCTTACGAGCAGTACTTC
- | TRBJ2-1 | TRBV6-2/TRBV6-3 | TRBD2 | CASSLSGGAWNEQFF | TGTGCCAGCAGTCTCTCCGGGGGGGCGTGGAATGAGCAGTTCTTC
- | TRBJ2-3 | TRBV14 | TRBD1 | CASSPDRGDADTQYF | TGTGCCAGCAGCCCCGACAGGGGGGACGCAGATACGCAGTATTTT
- | TRBJ2-2 | TRBV7-3 | - | CASSLDLNTGELFF | TGTGCCAGCAGCTTAGACTTGAACACCGGGGAGCTGTTTTTT
- | TRBJ2-2 | TRBV9 | TRBD1 | CASSGTGQGLGGELFF | TGTGCCAGCAGCGGAACGGGACAGGGATTAGGCGGGGAGCTGTTTTTT
- | TRBJ1-5 | TRBV6-5 | - | CASSLGGMTQPQHF | TGTGCCAGCAGTCTTGGAGGGATGACTCAGCCCCAGCATTTT
- | TRBJ1-4 | TRBV7-8 | - | CASTLRVQGNEKLFF | TGTGCCAGCACCCTACGGGTACAGGGTAATGAAAAACTGTTTTTT
- | TRBJ1-5 | TRBV11-2 | TRBD1 | CASSLGGTVNQPQHF | TGTGCCAGCAGCTTAGGGGGGACAGTCAATCAGCCCCAGCATTTT
- | TRBJ1-5 | TRBV18 | TRBD1 | CASSRTGNSNQPQHF | TGTGCCAGCTCCCGGACAGGCAATAGCAATCAGCCCCAGCATTTT
- | TRBJ1-1 | TRBV5-1 | - | CASSLETGTTEAFF | TGCGCCAGCAGCTTAGAAACAGGTACCACTGAAGCTTTCTTT
once | TRBJ2-2 | TRBV5-6 | TRBD1 | CASSQTDRDAGELFF | TGTGCCAGCAGCCAAACCGACAGGGACGCCGGGGAGCTGTTTTTT
- | TRBJ1-1 | TRBV7-9 | - | CASSQKATGMNTEAFF | TGTGCCAGCAGCCAAAAGGCAACAGGGATGAACACTGAAGCTTTCTTT
- | TRBJ2-2 | TRBV3-1/TRBV3-2 | - | CALRGAGELFF | TGTGCGCTCAGGGGAGCCGGGGAGCTGTTTTTT
- | TRBJ2-7 | TRBV11-2 | - | CASSLDGGRYEQYF | TGTGCCAGCAGCTTAGATGGGGGCCGCTACGAGCAGTACTTC
- | TRBJ2-3 | TRBV18 | TRBD2 | CASSPPTGGGTDTQYF | TGTGCCAGCTCACCACCGACGGGGGGGGGCACAGATACGCAGTATTTT
- | TRBJ1-2 | TRBV20-1 | - | CSARRRDGYTF | TGCAGTGCTAGACGCAGGGATGGCTACACCTTC
once | TRBJ1-1 | TRBV4-3 | - | CASSQFGGTAEAFF | TGCGCCAGCAGCCAGTTCGGAGGGACGGCTGAAGCTTTCTTT
- | TRBJ1-3 | TRBV9 | TRBD1 | CASSVGQGLGAGNTIYF | TGTGCCAGCAGCGTAGGACAGGGGCTGGGTGCTGGAAACACCATATATTTT
- | TRBJ1-1 | TRBV5-1 | TRBD1 | CASSPLGTATMNTEAFF | TGCGCCAGCAGCCCCTTAGGGACAGCAACTATGAACACTGAAGCTTTCTTT
- | TRBJ2-3 | TRBV29-1 | TRBD1 | CSVAIQGADTQYF | TGCAGCGTTGCCATACAGGGGGCAGATACGCAGTATTTT
- | TRBJ2-3 | TRBV15 | - | CATSSRRDGTDTQYF | TGTGCCACCAGCAGTAGGCGGGACGGCACAGATACGCAGTATTTT
- | TRBJ2-2 | TRBV7-9 | - | CASSSQGTGELFF | TGTGCCAGCAGCTCCCAGGGAACCGGGGAGCTGTTTTTT
- | TRBJ1-3 | TRBV2 | - | CASSEIWFYSGNTIYF | TGTGCCAGCAGTGAAATTTGGTTCTACTCTGGAAACACCATATATTTT
- | TRBJ1-1 | TRBV5-6 | - | CASRAGVEAEAFF | TGTGCCAGCAGGGCAGGGGTTGAGGCTGAAGCTTTCTTT
- | TRBJ1-2 | TRBV11-2 | - | CASSFERDYGYTF | TGTGCCAGCAGCTTTGAGAGGGACTATGGCTACACCTTC
- | TRBJ1-2 | TRBV28 | TRBD1 | CAITGQGYGYTF | TGTGCCATTACGGGACAGGGTTATGGCTACACCTTC
- | TRBJ1-6 | TRBV20-1 | TRBD1 | CSASTGQLNSPLHF | TGCAGTGCTAGTACGGGACAGCTTAATTCACCCCTCCACTTT
- | TRBJ1-6 | TRBV29-1 | - | CSVSDSYNSPLHF | TGCAGCGTTTCGGACAGCTATAATTCACCCCTCCACTTT
- | TRBJ2-7 | TRBV4-3 | TRBD2 | CASSRSGLADPYEQYF | TGCGCCAGCAGCCGATCCGGACTAGCGGACCCCTACGAGCAGTACTTC
- | TRBJ2-6 | TRBV6-1 | - | CASSEQGSGANVLTF | TGTGCCAGCAGTGAACAGGGCTCTGGGGCCAACGTCCTGACTTTC
few | TRBJ1-4 | TRBV29-1 | - | CSVEDREKLFF | TGCAGCGTTGAAGACCGTGAAAAACTGTTTTTT
- | TRBJ1-2 | TRBV14 | TRBD1 | CASSSRTGGLNYGYTF | TGTGCCAGCAGCTCCCGGACAGGGGGCCTTAACTATGGCTACACCTTC
- | TRBJ2-7 | TRBV6-5 | - | CASSASAGNSYEQYF | TGTGCCAGCAGCGCCTCGGCGGGGAACTCCTACGAGCAGTACTTC